A single sample is the source of the 20 T cell receptor beta chains below, sequenced in a study of T cells in Graves' hyperthyroidism and ophthalmopathy. Authors of the study amplified TCR beta CDR3 regions from RNA transcripts. A first-round RT-PCR of the TCR CDR3 used the HTBI primer set. TCRdb re-analysed the multiplex PCR reads in MiXCR, keeping a single row per CDR3 protein. This table has about 360,000 distinct CDR3 sequences, around 16% appearing once. Sequenced: blood. The receptors here all came from a woman under 30 with Graves' hyperthyroidism that later progressed to Graves' ophthalmopathy.

Concerning this clonotype itself: This clone may be a read error of a much larger clone one base away. V is TRBV30 and J is TRBJ2-7; maybe TRBD2 (5 bases). The CDR3 has 15 residues. Germline values: CDR1 GTSNPN, CDR2 SVGIG (reference sequence). CDR3 in DNA: TGTGCCTGGACGCCTCCCGGAGCGGCGCCCTACGGGCAGTACTTC. Amino acids: CAWTPPGAAPYGQYF.

This clonotype was counted ten times or more. This chain uses TRBV27 with TRBJ2-7; D perhaps matches TRBD1 (6 bases). Trimming pared 2 bases from V and 6 bases from J, leaving 14 bases between. This CDR3 has 14 amino acids. The germline gives CDR1 MNHEY, CDR2 SMNVEV (reference sequence). CDR3 protein: CASSLIQGDGEQYF. For the CDR3, the DNA is TGTGCCAGCAGTTTAATACAGGGAGATGGCGAGCAGTACTTC.

The table lists this clonotype with many counts. The chain carries TRBV6-6 and TRBJ2-7; weak D call: TRBD2 (5 bases). V gave up 2 bases and J gave up 2 bases, with 10 bases separating them. The length of the CDR3 is 14 residues. From germline, CDR1 is MNHNY and CDR2 SVGAGI (reference sequence). CDR3 protein: CASSYADWPYEQYF. The CDR3 DNA reads as TGTGCCAGCAGTTACGCGGACTGGCCCTACGAGCAGTACTTC.

This clonotype was observed many times. V gene TRBV6-1 combines with J gene TRBJ2-5; D not resolved. V was clipped by 3 bases and J by 0 bases, with 11 bases between them. This CDR3 spans 15 amino acids. Germline-derived CDR1 and CDR2 are MNHNS and SASEGT. Here the CDR3 DNA reads TGTGCCAGCAGTGACGGGTTAAAGTACCAAGAGACCCAGTACTTC. Translation gives CASSDGLKYQETQYF.

This clonotype was detected only a few times. The chain couples TRBV18 to TRBJ2-1; 8 bases are shared with TRBD2. This CDR3 is 17 amino acids long. Germline V CDR1 and CDR2: KGHSH, LQKENI. V was clipped by 3 bases and J by 1 base; unmatched bases: 8. CDR3 sequence reads: CASSPLQRELSYNEQFF. The CDR3 DNA reads as TGTGCCAGCTCACCCCTCCAGCGGGAGTTGTCCTACAATGAGCAGTTCTTC.

This clonotype was seen at least ten times. The chain carries TRBV4-3 and TRBJ1-2; 7 bases are a match to TRBD1. V gave up 8 bases and J gave up 8 bases; unmatched junction bases: 11. Looked up from germline, CDR1 is LGHNA and CDR2 is YSLEER. CDR3 length: 13 amino acids. CDR3 DNA sequence: TGCGCCAGCGGTGACAGGGTAGTCGGAGGCTACACCTTC. Amino acid sequence: CASGDRVVGGYTF.

There are many counts of this clonotype. J is TRBJ2-7 and V is TRBV28; a possible D gene is TRBD2 (5 bases). The germline gives CDR1 MDHEN, CDR2 SYDVKM. The length of the CDR3 is 14 residues. V was clipped by 5 bases and J by 6 bases, with 17 bases between them. The CDR3 protein is CASSLGLGPLEQYF. CDR3 nucleotide sequence: TGTGCCAGCAGTCTCGGACTGGGTCCCCTCGAGCAGTACTTC.

This clonotype was counted many times. Here the CDR3 DNA reads TGTGCCAGCAGTTTATCCGGGACAGGGGCATCCTACGAGCAGTACTTC. Translated: CASSLSGTGASYEQYF. The chain links TRBV27 to TRBJ2-7, with 10 bases identical to TRBD1. CDR1 and CDR2 (germline): MNHEY, SMNVEV (reference sequence). The junction had 3 bases not matched to a gene; V was cut back by 0 bases and J by 1 base. The CDR3 covers 16 residues.

This clonotype was picked up a small number of times. J is TRBJ2-2 and V is TRBV7-3, with a tentative D call TRBD2 (5 bases). V was clipped by 3 bases and J by 8 bases, with 22 bases between them. The CDR3 runs 17 residues. Germline V lookup: CDR1 SGHTA, CDR2 FQGTGA. The CDR3 loop reads CASSLGLRGSTGGELFF. DNA of the CDR3: TGTGCCAGCAGCTTGGGTCTCCGCGGTTCCACGGGGGGGGAGCTGTTTTTT.

This clonotype occurred many times. This chain joins TRBV7-9 and TRBJ2-7, with 10 bases that match TRBD1. This CDR3 is built from 15 residues. The V segment lost 5 bases and the J segment 3 bases; nucleotides outside the gene matches: 7. Germline loops: CDR1 SEHNR, CDR2 FQNEAQ (reference sequence). As DNA, the CDR3 is TGTGCCAGCAGCCCCCCCGGACAGGGGGGCTACGAGCAGTACTTC. Its protein is CASSPPGQGGYEQYF.

In its sample, this clonotype was seen many times. The chain has TRBV28 and TRBJ1-5; 7 nucleotides line up with TRBD1. Per the germline V gene, CDR1 is MDHEN and CDR2 is SYDVKM. The CDR3 runs 17 residues. V dropped 1 base and J dropped 5; count of bases not matched to a gene: 11. The CDR3 sequence: CASSLLGAGGTYQPQHF. DNA of the CDR3: TGTGCCAGCAGTTTATTGGGAGCAGGGGGAACTTATCAGCCCCAGCATTTT.

This sequence joins TRBV6-1 and TRBJ2-1; D unclear. Between the trimmed V and J ends, which lost 3 bases and 9 bases, there was a span of 15 bases. The CDR3 is 14 residues long. Per germline, CDR1 MNHNS and CDR2 SASEGT. Here the CDR3 reads CASSDPSSSVEQFF. The CDR3 DNA is TGTGCCAGCAGTGATCCATCCTCTAGTGTTGAGCAGTTCTTC.

The chain is built from TRBV6-1 and TRBJ1-1; 7 positions agree with TRBD1. The ends lost 6 bases at V and 3 bases at J; junction bases unmatched: 28. The CDR3 length is 21 residues. In germline, CDR1 is MNHNS, CDR2 SASEGT. The CDR3 reads CASSQLGLQGHGVVWDTEAFF. CDR3 DNA sequence: TGTGCCAGCAGCCAGTTAGGATTACAGGGGCATGGGGTAGTGTGGGACACTGAAGCTTTCTTT.

The CDR3 reads CASSAAGTASYEQYF. CDR3 sequence (DNA): TGTGCCAGTAGTGCCGCCGGGACAGCTTCCTACGAGCAGTACTTC. The V and J genes are TRBV19 and TRBJ2-7; TRBD1 matches 7 bases. The CDR3 is 15 amino acids. Germline CDR1 reads LNHDA; CDR2 reads SQIVND (reference sequence). J was trimmed by 1 base and V by 5 bases; bases with no gene match: 8.

In this sample, this clonotype turned up a few times. The CDR3 region has the DNA TGTGCCAGCAGCCCCCTGGGGGGCACGAACACCGGGGAGCTGTTTTTT. Amino acids: CASSPLGGTNTGELFF. V usage is TRBV2 and J usage is TRBJ2-2, with D possibly being TRBD1 or TRBD2 (6 bases each). Deletions cut 6 bases from V and 0 bases from J, with 14 bases between. The CDR3 spans 16 residues. Germline assignment: CDR1 SNHLY and CDR2 FYNNEI.

This clonotype was seen repeatedly, ten times or more. The V gene is TRBV5-8, the J gene TRBJ1-1; D is perhaps TRBD1 (5 bases). CDR1 and CDR2 (germline): SGHTS, YDEGEE. The CDR3 length is 15 residues. V shed 6 bases and J shed 0 bases, with 15 bases lying between them. DNA for the CDR3: TGTGCCAGCACCCAACTCCCGGACATGAACACTGAAGCTTTCTTT. This sequence encodes CASTQLPDMNTEAFF.

The chain joins TRBV4-1 to TRBJ2-1, with 9 bases lining up with TRBD1. The CDR3 runs to 16 residues. CDR1 is MGHRA, CDR2 YSYEKL, per germline. V dropped 4 bases and J dropped 8; count of bases not matched to a gene: 12. CDR3 bases: TGCGCCAGCAGCCGTCAGGAGGGACAGGGACGGGATGAGCAGTTCTTC. It codes for CASSRQEGQGRDEQFF.

This clonotype was detected ten times or more. This chain uses TRBV28 with TRBJ2-1; D assignment may be TRBD1 or TRBD2 (7 bases each). V shed 6 bases and J shed 5 bases, with 23 bases lying between them. Germline CDR1 is MDHEN and CDR2 is SYDVKM. The CDR3 covers 17 residues. CDR3 nucleotides: TGTGCCAGCAGCTTTCACCTCGAGGGGGCGGGGGACAATGAGCAGTTCTTC. As protein: CASSFHLEGAGDNEQFF.

This clonotype was seen many times. This chain's CDR3 is CASSLYPGNEQFF. The CDR3 DNA follows: TGTGCCAGCAGCTTATACCCAGGCAATGAGCAGTTCTTC. The chain links TRBV11-2 to TRBJ2-1; D remains ambiguous. CDR1 and CDR2 from the germline V gene are SGHAT and FQNNGV. V was pared by 2 bases and J by 6 bases, with 8 bases between. The CDR3 is 13 residues long.

As to this clonotype: A single base separates this from a much larger clone, so it may be a read error. V gene TRBV29-1 combines with J gene TRBJ2-7, with D perhaps TRBD2 (5 bases). Per germline, CDR1 SQVTM and CDR2 ANQGSEA. This CDR3 region has 13 residues. CDR3 protein: CSAGRPGSSEQYF. The DNA for the CDR3 is TGCAGCGCCGGCCGGCCGGGATCCTCCGAGCAGTACTTC.